These T cell receptor beta chains were read from a single sample in a study of blood T cell repertoires in COVID-19. The data were produced by immunoSEQ multiplex PCR, yet TCRdb's version contains in-frame clones alone and is incomplete. This table holds about 120,000 clones, around nine tenths found once. The material sequenced was peripheral blood. The receptors shown here come from a middle-aged man with acute or convalescent COVID-19. CDR3s include the opening cysteine and the closing phenylalanine or tryptophan. The D gene is left open where the match is weak. Some rows have no size entry. The others give once, few or many, or a class for an expanded clone.

J gene	D gene	V gene	clone size	CDR3 DNA	CDR3 protein
TRBJ2-1	-	TRBV5-4	-	TGTGCCAGCAGCTTGCCTGGCGGTCCCTCCTACAATGAGCAGTTCTTC	CASSLPGGPSYNEQFF
TRBJ2-4	TRBD1	TRBV5-1	-	TGCGCCAGCAGCCCCAGGACAGGGGAAGCCAAAAACATTCAGTACTTC	CASSPRTGEAKNIQYF
TRBJ2-1	-	TRBV7-2	few	TGTGCCAGCAGCTTAGATTGGGGGGATGAGCAGTTCTTC	CASSLDWGDEQFF
TRBJ2-1	-	TRBV15	once	TGTGCCACCAGCAGAGATAGGGGGGGACTTGAGCAGTTCTTC	CATSRDRGGLEQFF
TRBJ1-2	TRBD1	TRBV19	few	TGTGCCAGTAGAAGGGGACAGAATCTCTATGGCTACACCTTC	CASRRGQNLYGYTF
TRBJ2-5	TRBD1	TRBV5-6	-	TGTGCCAGCAGCCAGGACAGGGTAGAGACCCAGTACTTC	CASSQDRVETQYF
TRBJ2-3	TRBD2	TRBV19	-	TGTGCCAGTAGTCCTCGACTAGCGGGGGACACAGATACGCAGTATTTT	CASSPRLAGDTDTQYF
TRBJ1-1	-	TRBV7-9	-	TGTGCCAGCAGCTTTTCGGGAGTCACCGGAGCTTTCTTT	CASSFSGVTGAFF
TRBJ2-7	TRBD1	TRBV3-1/TRBV3-2	-	TGTGCCAGCAGTCTACTCCCGGGACAGGGGGACGAGCAGTACTTC	CASSLLPGQGDEQYF
TRBJ2-3	-	TRBV19	-	TGTGCCAGTAGTAGTCGCGCAGATACGCAGTATTTT	CASSSRADTQYF
TRBJ1-1	TRBD1	TRBV5-1	many	TGCGCCAGCAGCCCCGGACAGGAAATGAACACTGAAGCTTTCTTT	CASSPGQEMNTEAFF
TRBJ2-1	-	TRBV9	-	TGTGCCAGCAGCGTAGCTTACGACCGGAGCTCCTACAATGAGCAGTTCTTC	CASSVAYDRSSYNEQFF
TRBJ2-7	-	TRBV5-1	few	TGCGCCAGCAGCTCACAGGGAGACGAGCAGTACTTC	CASSSQGDEQYF
TRBJ1-4	-	TRBV3-1/TRBV3-2	-	TGTGCCAGCAGCCAAGCTAGGGGATCGGGAAAACTGTTTTTT	CASSQARGSGKLFF
TRBJ1-3	-	TRBV9	-	TGTGCCAGCAGCACAGACGATAGGGGGTACTCTGGAAACACCATATATTTT	CASSTDDRGYSGNTIYF
TRBJ1-2	-	TRBV27	-	TGTGCCAGCAGTTTATCTGGACACCACGAGCCCTATGGCTACACCTTC	CASSLSGHHEPYGYTF
TRBJ2-2	-	TRBV7-2	once	TGTGCCAGCAGCTCTCCCGGGACATCGAACACCGGGGAGCTGTTTTTT	CASSSPGTSNTGELFF
TRBJ2-2	-	TRBV21-1	-	TGTGCCAGCAGCCTCACAGAGAACACCGGGGAGCTGTTTTTT	CASSLTENTGELFF
TRBJ2-1	-	TRBV7-2	-	TGTGCCAGCAGCTTAGTAAGTGACTTCGATGAGCAGTTCTTC	CASSLVSDFDEQFF
TRBJ1-5	-	TRBV24-1	-	TGTGCCACCAGTGAGGGCAGAAATCAGCCCCAGCATTTT	CATSEGRNQPQHF
TRBJ2-5	-	TRBV4-1	few	TGCGCCAGCAGCCAATGGCGGAGGGAGACCCAGTACTTC	CASSQWRRETQYF
TRBJ1-5	-	TRBV3-1/TRBV3-2	-	TGTGCCAGCAGCCAGGCCGTGGCCAATCAGCCCCAGCATTTT	CASSQAVANQPQHF
TRBJ2-5	TRBD2	TRBV5-4	-	TGTGCCAGCAGCTTGAGGACTAGTGGAGAGACCCAGTACTTC	CASSLRTSGETQYF
TRBJ2-1	TRBD2	TRBV7-6	-	TGTGCCAGCAGCCCCAGAGGACTAGCGGGGGGCCCAAACTCCTACAATGAGCAGTTCTTC	CASSPRGLAGGPNSYNEQFF
TRBJ2-5	TRBD1	TRBV9	-	TGTGCCAGCAGCGTGTTGGGACAGCCACAAGAGACCCAGTACTTC	CASSVLGQPQETQYF
TRBJ1-1	-	TRBV14	-	TGTGCCAGCAGCCGCCTATTTGGTACTGAAGCTTTCTTT	CASSRLFGTEAFF
TRBJ2-3	-	TRBV14	-	TGTGCCAGCAGCCAACGAACCGGGTCGACTAGATTCACAGATACGCAGTATTTT	CASSQRTGSTRFTDTQYF
TRBJ2-1	TRBD2	TRBV5-6	-	TGTGCCAGCAGCCGCCTAGCGGACTCCTACAATGAGCAGTTCTTC	CASSRLADSYNEQFF
TRBJ2-1	TRBD1	TRBV28	-	TGTGCCAGCAGGGGGACAGGGCGCAATGAGCAGTTCTTC	CASRGTGRNEQFF
TRBJ1-1	TRBD1	TRBV30	-	TGTGCCTGGAATCCGGGACAGGGTAGGGCTGAAGCTTTCTTT	CAWNPGQGRAEAFF
TRBJ1-1	TRBD1	TRBV5-8	once	TGTGCCAGCAGCTTGGCCGGGACAGGAAACACTGAAGCTTTCTTT	CASSLAGTGNTEAFF
TRBJ1-1	-	TRBV5-4	few	TGTGCCAGCAGCCCCCCGGAGGTTAAGAACACTGAAGCTTTCTTT	CASSPPEVKNTEAFF
TRBJ1-5	-	TRBV6-1	-	TGTGCCAGCAGTGAGCAGGGCGGCAATCAGCCCCAGCATTTT	CASSEQGGNQPQHF
TRBJ2-3	-	TRBV5-1	-	TGCGCCAGCAGCTTGGACAGGGCAGATACGCAGTATTTT	CASSLDRADTQYF
TRBJ2-1	TRBD2	TRBV19	-	TGTGCCAGTAGTATACTAGCGGGGGGGCAAAATGAGCAGTTCTTC	CASSILAGGQNEQFF
TRBJ1-2	TRBD1	TRBV7-2	-	TGTGCCAGCAGCTTAGCTTTCCAGGGGGGCAACTATGGCTACACCTTC	CASSLAFQGGNYGYTF
TRBJ1-6	TRBD1	TRBV15	-	TGTGCCACCAGCAGAGAGGGACAGGGCTCTTCACCCCTCCACTTT	CATSREGQGSSPLHF
TRBJ2-1	-	TRBV4-1	-	TGCGCCAGCAGCCTCAGAGGGCTCTATACCCATGAGCAGTTCTTC	CASSLRGLYTHEQFF
TRBJ1-4	-	TRBV27	few	TGTGCCAGCAGACGAGTAACGAGCAGCGGGGGAGCACGTGGAAAACTGTTTTTT	CASRRVTSSGGARGKLFF
TRBJ2-1	TRBD2	TRBV30	-	TGTGCCTGGAGCGGGGGGACTGGGCACAATGAGCAGTTCTTC	CAWSGGTGHNEQFF
TRBJ2-7	TRBD1	TRBV7-6	-	TGTGCCAGCAGCTTATCGGCAGGGGGCGAGCAGTACTTC	CASSLSAGGEQYF
TRBJ1-4	TRBD1	TRBV7-9	-	TGTGCCAGCAGCTTAGCCCAGGACAGGGGAGGCGAAAAACTGTTTTTT	CASSLAQDRGGEKLFF